The clone carrying this TCR beta chain was picked up one time. The antigen is unknown. The sample is drawn from a study of chemoradiotherapy in HPV16-positive cancers. On the study more broadly: Functional T-cell assays on a couple of HPV16-positive patients' cells defined candidate HPV-specific clones and common TCR motifs.

Assay: immunoSEQ multiplex PCR; the TCRdb copy retains only in-frame clones and omits some. Counted here are about 7,400 clones, around two thirds occurring once; the ten biggest clones make up 16%. CDR3 length: 15 residues. Germline V lookup: CDR1 MNHNY, CDR2 SVGAGI (reference sequence). J lost 6 bases, V lost 2 bases, and 5 bases had no gene match. Over chemoradiotherapy, repertoires were sampled more than once. General study results and limits: During treatment, candidate HPV-specific clones and E7-related motifs expanded in tumor.

The source of this sequence is a human donor with HPV-associated anogenital cancer. V gene TRBV6-6 combines with J gene TRBJ2-1; 9 nucleotides line up with TRBD1. The source was tumor tissue, collected from a patient who underwent chemoradiotherapy. Written as DNA, the CDR3 is TGTGCCAGCAGTTACGACAGGGGGGCTTCCAATGAGCAGTTCTTC. Its protein is CASSYDRGASNEQFF.